The 14 T cell receptor beta chains below all came from one sample that was sequenced in a study of OX40 agonist ivuxolimab in advanced cancers. The assay was immunoSEQ multiplex PCR, and TCRdb's table has in-frame clones only and misses some. The sample lists more than 35,000 clones, about 83% seen once, with about an eighth in the top ten. The source was CD4+ or CD8+ T cells sorted from blood, collected in a trial of the OX40 agonist ivuxolimab. These receptors were collected from an adult with an advanced solid tumor such as melanoma, head and neck, liver or kidney cancer.

The V and J genes are TRBV5-1 and TRBJ2-2; TRBD2 agrees at 7 bases. This CDR3 is built from 16 residues. In germline, CDR1 is SGHRS, CDR2 YFSETQ. V lost 4 bases and J lost 0; bases outside the gene matches: 6. The CDR3 DNA reads as TGCGCCAGCAGCGATTCGGGGGGACCGAACACCGGGGAGCTGTTTTTT. It is translated as CASSDSGGPNTGELFF. Variable domain in full (rest from reference TRBV5-1 and TRBJ2-2): KAGVTQTPRYLIKTRGQQVTLSCSPISGHRSVSWYQQTPGQGLQFLFEYFSETQRNKGNFPGRFSGRQFSNSRSEMNVSTLELGDSALYLCASSDSGGPNTGELFFGEGSRLTVL.

This rearrangement joins TRBV29-1 to TRBJ2-3; TRBD2 matches at 11 bases. Per the germline V gene, CDR1 is SQVTM and CDR2 is ANQGSEA. CDR3 length: 14 residues. The J segment lost 2 bases and the V segment lost 6 bases, leaving 4 bases of the junction unmatched. The CDR3 coding sequence is TGCAGCGTCCGACTAGCGGGGAACACAGATACGCAGTATTTT. It is translated as CSVRLAGNTDTQYF.

The chain couples TRBV28 to TRBJ1-1; no firm D call. V lost 3 bases, J lost 3 bases, and 5 bases lay in between. Looked up from germline, CDR1 is MDHEN and CDR2 is SYDVKM. The CDR3 has 12 amino acids. CDR3 in DNA: TGTGCCAGCAGTTTTTTGTACACTGAAGCTTTCTTT. This codes for CASSFLYTEAFF.

This clone was seen a handful of times. The rearrangement joins TRBV7-9 to TRBJ1-1; 12 nucleotides line up with TRBD1. V shed 5 bases and J 3 bases; nucleotides not matched to a gene: 4. CDR1 SEHNR and CDR2 FQNEAQ come from the germline V gene (reference sequence). CDR3 size: 15 residues. The CDR3 is CASSHGTGGHTEAFF. The CDR3 coding sequence is TGTGCCAGCAGCCACGGGACAGGGGGCCACACTGAAGCTTTCTTT.

The chain joins TRBV9 to TRBJ1-5, with 12 bases identical to TRBD1. V was pared by 4 bases and J by 7 bases, with 6 bases of the junction left unmatched. CDR3 length: 15 amino acids. Germline V gene lookup returns CDR1 SGDLS and CDR2 YYNGEE. This chain's CDR3 is CASSPGDRGLQPQHF. CDR3 nucleotides: TGTGCCAGCAGCCCGGGGGACAGGGGGCTACAGCCCCAGCATTTT.

The chain combines TRBV11-2 with TRBJ1-6; the D is unclear. Trimming took off 2 bases at V and 7 bases at J, with 12 bases between the two ends. Germline values: CDR1 SGHAT, CDR2 FQNNGV. The CDR3 loop spans 15 amino acids. The chain's CDR3 is CASSLSLTFNSPLHF. Written as DNA, the CDR3 is TGTGCCAGCAGCTTATCATTGACCTTCAATTCACCCCTCCACTTT. The full variable domain, with the rest looked up from reference TRBV11-2 and TRBJ1-6, is EAGVAQSPRYKIIEKRQSVAFWCNPISGHATLYWYQQILGQGPKLLIQFQNNGVVDDSQLPKDRFSAERLKGVDSTLKIQPAKLEDSAVYLCASSLSLTFNSPLHFGNGTRLTVT.

V and J are TRBV7-2 and TRBJ1-2, with unresolved D. The CDR3 contains 15 residues. Between the trimmed V and J ends, which lost 5 bases and 0 bases, there was a span of 13 bases. The germline CDR1 and CDR2 sequences are SGHTA and FQGNSA. The CDR3 nucleotides are TGTGCCAGCAGCCCCAGCCGTAGCGCTAACTATGGCTACACCTTC. This gives the protein CASSPSRSANYGYTF.

The chain joins TRBV19 to TRBJ2-2, with D perhaps matching TRBD1 (5 bases). The germline V gene has CDR1 LNHDA and CDR2 SQIVND (reference sequence). This CDR3 has 15 residues. Trimming cost V 1 base and J 2 bases, with 8 bases left between them. As DNA, the CDR3 is TGTGCCAGTAGTATAGCACAGGCAAACACCGGGGAGCTGTTTTTT. As protein: CASSIAQANTGELFF.

In this sample, this clone turned up once. The DNA for the CDR3 is TGTGCCAGCTCTCACTCTGGCAGGGCCTCCCAAGAGACCCAGTACTTC. As protein: CASSHSGRASQETQYF. This chain links TRBV7-6 with TRBJ2-5; weak D call: TRBD1 (5 bases). Germline CDR1 and CDR2: SGHVS and FNYEAQ. The ends were cut back, 8 bases at V and 1 base at J, with 20 bases in the middle. This CDR3 region has 16 residues.

This clone was counted between two and nine times. The V call is TRBV5-5, the J call TRBJ1-5; TRBD1 matches 7 bases. After removal of 4 bases from V and 5 bases from J, the junction contained 9 bases not matched to a gene. Germline CDR1 SGHKS, CDR2 YYEKEE (reference sequence). The CDR3 length is 15 residues. The CDR3 reads CASSPVRTGDQPQHF. The CDR3 DNA reads TGTGCCAGCAGCCCTGTAAGGACAGGAGATCAGCCCCAGCATTTT.

The V gene is TRBV5-1, the J gene TRBJ1-1; D may be TRBD1 (6 bases). The germline V and J ends were trimmed by 4 bases and 0 bases, with 16 bases remaining between them. Germline values: CDR1 SGHRS, CDR2 YFSETQ. CDR3 length: 16 residues. The chain's CDR3 is CASSEGPTGLNTEAFF. Written as DNA, the CDR3 is TGCGCCAGCAGCGAAGGGCCAACAGGGCTGAACACTGAAGCTTTCTTT.

The CDR3 DNA reads as TGTGCCAGTGGGTTGACCTACGAGCAGTACTTC. Translating gives CASGLTYEQYF. The V and J genes are TRBV6-5 and TRBJ2-5, with D uncertain. The J call may be incorrect, as the DNA end agrees better with TRBJ2-7. Germline V gene data show CDR1 as MNHEY and CDR2 as SVGAGI. The CDR3 contains 11 residues.

The chain recombines TRBV5-1 with TRBJ2-2; tentatively, D is TRBD1 (6 bases). The CDR3 has 13 residues. Trimming pared 4 bases from V and 6 bases from J, leaving 10 bases between. The germline CDR1 and CDR2 sequences are SGHRS and YFSETQ. For the CDR3, the DNA is TGCGCCAGCAGCGCTCAGGGGTCCGGGGAGCTGTTTTTT. Its protein product is CASSAQGSGELFF.

This chain links TRBV18 with TRBJ1-1; D is undetermined. The V gene's germline CDR1 is KGHSH and CDR2 LQKENI. The ends were cut back, 2 bases at V and 1 base at J, with 5 bases in the middle. The CDR3 is 13 amino acids. CDR3 protein: CASSPLGNTEAFF. DNA of the CDR3: TGTGCCAGCTCACCATTAGGGAACACTGAAGCTTTCTTT.